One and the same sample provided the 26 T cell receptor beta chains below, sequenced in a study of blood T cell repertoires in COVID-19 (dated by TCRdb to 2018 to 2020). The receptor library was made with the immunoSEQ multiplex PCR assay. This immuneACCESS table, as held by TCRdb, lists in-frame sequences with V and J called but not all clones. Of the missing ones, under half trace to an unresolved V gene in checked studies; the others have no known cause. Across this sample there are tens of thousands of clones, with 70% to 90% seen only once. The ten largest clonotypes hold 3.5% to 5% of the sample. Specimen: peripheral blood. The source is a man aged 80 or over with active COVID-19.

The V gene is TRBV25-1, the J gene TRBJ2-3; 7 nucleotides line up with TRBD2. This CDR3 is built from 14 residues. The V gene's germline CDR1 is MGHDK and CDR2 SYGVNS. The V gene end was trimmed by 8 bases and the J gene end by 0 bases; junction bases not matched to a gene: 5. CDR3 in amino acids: CASPERGSTDTQYF. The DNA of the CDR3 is TGTGCCAGCCCTGAGCGGGGAAGCACAGATACGCAGTATTTT.

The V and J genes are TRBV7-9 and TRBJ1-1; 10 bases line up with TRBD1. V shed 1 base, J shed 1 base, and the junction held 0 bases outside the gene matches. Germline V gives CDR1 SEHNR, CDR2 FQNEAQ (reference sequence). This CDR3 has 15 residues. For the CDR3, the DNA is TGTGCCAGCAGCTTAGGGGACAGGGGGAACACTGAAGCTTTCTTT. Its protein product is CASSLGDRGNTEAFF.

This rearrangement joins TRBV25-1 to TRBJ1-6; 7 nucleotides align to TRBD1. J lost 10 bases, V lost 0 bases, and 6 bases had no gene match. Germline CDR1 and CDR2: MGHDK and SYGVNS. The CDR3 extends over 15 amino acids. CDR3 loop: CASSEYTGERSPLHF. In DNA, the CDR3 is TGTGCCAGCAGTGAATATACAGGGGAGCGGTCACCCCTCCACTTT.

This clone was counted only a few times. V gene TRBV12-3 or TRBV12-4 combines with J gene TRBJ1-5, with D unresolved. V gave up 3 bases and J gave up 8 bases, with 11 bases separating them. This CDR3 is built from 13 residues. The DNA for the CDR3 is TGTGCCAGCAGTTTCTCCTATGTAGAGCCCCAGCATTTT. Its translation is CASSFSYVEPQHF.

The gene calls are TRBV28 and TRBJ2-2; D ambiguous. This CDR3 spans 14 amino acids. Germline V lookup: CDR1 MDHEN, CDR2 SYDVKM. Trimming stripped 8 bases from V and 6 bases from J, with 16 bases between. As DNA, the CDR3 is TGTGCCAGCCTGCCACGAGACGGAGCCGGGGAGCTGTTTTTT. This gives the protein CASLPRDGAGELFF.

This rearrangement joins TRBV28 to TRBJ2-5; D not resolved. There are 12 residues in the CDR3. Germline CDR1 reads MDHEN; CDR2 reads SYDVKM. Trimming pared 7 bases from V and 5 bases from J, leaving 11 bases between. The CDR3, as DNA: TGTGCCAGCACTCGGAGTGGGGAGACCCAGTACTTC. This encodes CASTRSGETQYF.

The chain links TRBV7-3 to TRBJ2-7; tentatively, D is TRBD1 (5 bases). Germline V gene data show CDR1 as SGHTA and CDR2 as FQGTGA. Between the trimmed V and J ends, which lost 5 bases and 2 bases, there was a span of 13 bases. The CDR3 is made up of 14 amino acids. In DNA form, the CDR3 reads TGTGCCAGCAGCCGAGCAGGGTATCCCTACGAGCAGTACTTC. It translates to CASSRAGYPYEQYF.

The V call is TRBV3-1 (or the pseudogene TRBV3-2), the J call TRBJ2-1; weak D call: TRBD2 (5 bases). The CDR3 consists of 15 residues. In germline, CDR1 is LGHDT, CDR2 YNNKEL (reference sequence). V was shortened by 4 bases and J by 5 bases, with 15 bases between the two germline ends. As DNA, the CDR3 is TGTGCCAGCAGCCCTCCCGGGATCGAGGACAATGAGCAGTTCTTC. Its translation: CASSPPGIEDNEQFF.

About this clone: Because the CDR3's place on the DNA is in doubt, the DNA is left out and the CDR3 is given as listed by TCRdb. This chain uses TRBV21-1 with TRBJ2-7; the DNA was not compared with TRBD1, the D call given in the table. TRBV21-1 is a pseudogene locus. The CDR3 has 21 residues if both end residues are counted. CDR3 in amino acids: CASSERSKVWGTGTSLYEQYF.

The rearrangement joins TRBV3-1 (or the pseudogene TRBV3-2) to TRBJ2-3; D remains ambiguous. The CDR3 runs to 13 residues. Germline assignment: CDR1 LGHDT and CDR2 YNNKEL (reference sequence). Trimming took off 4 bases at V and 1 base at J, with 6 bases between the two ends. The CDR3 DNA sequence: TGTGCCAGCAGCCTACGGGGCACAGATACGCAGTATTTT. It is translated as CASSLRGTDTQYF.

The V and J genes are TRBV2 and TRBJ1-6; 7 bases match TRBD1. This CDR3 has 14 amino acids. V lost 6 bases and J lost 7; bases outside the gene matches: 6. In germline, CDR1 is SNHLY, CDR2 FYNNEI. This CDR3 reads CASREQGLNSPLHF. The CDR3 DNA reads TGTGCCAGCAGGGAACAGGGGCTGAATTCACCCCTCCACTTT.

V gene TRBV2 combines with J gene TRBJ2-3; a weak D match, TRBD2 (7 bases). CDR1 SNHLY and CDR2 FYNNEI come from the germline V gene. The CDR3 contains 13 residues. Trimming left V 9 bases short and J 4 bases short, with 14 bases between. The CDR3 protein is CARKKGGADTQYF. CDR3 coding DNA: TGTGCCAGAAAGAAAGGGGGGGCAGATACGCAGTATTTT.

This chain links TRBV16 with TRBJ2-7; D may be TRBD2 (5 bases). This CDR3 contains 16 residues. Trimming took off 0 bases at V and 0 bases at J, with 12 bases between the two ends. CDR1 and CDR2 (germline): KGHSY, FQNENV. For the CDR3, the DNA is TGTGCCAGCAGCCAATCGGCGGGCGCGGGCTCCTACGAGCAGTACTTC. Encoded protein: CASSQSAGAGSYEQYF.

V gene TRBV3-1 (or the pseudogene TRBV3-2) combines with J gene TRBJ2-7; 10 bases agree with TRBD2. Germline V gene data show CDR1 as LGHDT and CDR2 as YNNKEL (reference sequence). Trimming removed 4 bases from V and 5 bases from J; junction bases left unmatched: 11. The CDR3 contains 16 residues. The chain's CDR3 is CASSPRGSGRLDEQYF. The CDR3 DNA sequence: TGTGCCAGCAGCCCCCGGGGTAGCGGGAGGCTCGACGAGCAGTACTTC.

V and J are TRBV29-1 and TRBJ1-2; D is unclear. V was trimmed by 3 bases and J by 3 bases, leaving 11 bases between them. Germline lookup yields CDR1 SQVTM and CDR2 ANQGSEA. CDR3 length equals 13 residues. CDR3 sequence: CSVENDKYYGYTF. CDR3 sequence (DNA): TGCAGCGTTGAGAATGACAAATACTATGGCTACACCTTC.

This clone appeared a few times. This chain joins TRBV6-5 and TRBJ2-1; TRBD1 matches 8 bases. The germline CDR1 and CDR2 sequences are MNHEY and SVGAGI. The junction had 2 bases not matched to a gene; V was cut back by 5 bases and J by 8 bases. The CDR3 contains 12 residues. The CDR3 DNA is TGTGCCAGCAGTCAGGGGGCCTATGAGCAGTTCTTC. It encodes CASSQGAYEQFF.

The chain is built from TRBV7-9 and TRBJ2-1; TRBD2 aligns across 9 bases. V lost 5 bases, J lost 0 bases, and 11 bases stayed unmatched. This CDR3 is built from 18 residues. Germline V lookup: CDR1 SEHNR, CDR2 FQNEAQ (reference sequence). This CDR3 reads CASSDDSGRPFSYNEQFF. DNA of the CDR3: TGTGCCAGCAGCGATGACAGCGGGAGGCCTTTCTCCTACAATGAGCAGTTCTTC.

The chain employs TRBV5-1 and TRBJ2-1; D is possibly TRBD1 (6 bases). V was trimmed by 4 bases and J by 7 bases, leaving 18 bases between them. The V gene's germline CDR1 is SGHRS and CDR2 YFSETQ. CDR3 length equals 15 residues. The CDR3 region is CASSPYQGTGNEQFF. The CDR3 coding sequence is TGCGCCAGCAGCCCTTACCAGGGGACGGGAAATGAGCAGTTCTTC.

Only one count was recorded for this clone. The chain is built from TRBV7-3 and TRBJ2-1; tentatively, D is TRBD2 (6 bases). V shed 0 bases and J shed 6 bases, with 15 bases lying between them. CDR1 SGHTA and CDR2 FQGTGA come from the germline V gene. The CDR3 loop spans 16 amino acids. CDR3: CASSLTVSGQINEQFF. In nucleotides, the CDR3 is TGTGCCAGCAGCTTAACGGTGAGCGGGCAGATCAATGAGCAGTTCTTC.

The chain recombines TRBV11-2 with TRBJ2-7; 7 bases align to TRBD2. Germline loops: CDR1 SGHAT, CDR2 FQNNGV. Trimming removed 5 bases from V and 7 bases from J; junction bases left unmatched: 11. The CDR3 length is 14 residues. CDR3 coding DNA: TGTGCCAGCAGCACCGCGGCGGGAGTGTATGAGCAGTACTTC. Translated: CASSTAAGVYEQYF.

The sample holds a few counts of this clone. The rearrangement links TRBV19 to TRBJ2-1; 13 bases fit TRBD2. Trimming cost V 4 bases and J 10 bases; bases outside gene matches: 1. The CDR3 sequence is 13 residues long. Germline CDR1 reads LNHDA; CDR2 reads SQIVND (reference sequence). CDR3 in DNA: TGTGCCAGTAGTAAGGGACTAGCGGGAGAGCAGTTCTTC. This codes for CASSKGLAGEQFF.

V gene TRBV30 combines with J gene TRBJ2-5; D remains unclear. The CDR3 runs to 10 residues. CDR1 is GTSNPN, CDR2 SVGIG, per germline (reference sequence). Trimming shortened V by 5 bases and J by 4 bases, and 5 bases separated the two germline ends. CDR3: CAWGRETQYF. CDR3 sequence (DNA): TGTGCCTGGGGTCGAGAGACCCAGTACTTC.

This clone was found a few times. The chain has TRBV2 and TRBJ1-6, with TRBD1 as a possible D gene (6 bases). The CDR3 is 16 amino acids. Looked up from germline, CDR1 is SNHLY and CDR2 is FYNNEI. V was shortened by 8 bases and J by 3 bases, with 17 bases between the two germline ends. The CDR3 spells CASRGSGGLYNSPLHF. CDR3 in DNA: TGTGCCAGCCGGGGATCGGGGGGCCTCTATAATTCACCCCTCCACTTT.

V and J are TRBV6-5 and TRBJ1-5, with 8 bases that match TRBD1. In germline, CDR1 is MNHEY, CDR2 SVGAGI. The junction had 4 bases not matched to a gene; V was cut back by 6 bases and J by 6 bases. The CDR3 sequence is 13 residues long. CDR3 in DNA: TGTGCCAGCAGGAACAGGGGGACTCAGCCCCAGCATTTT. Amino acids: CASRNRGTQPQHF.

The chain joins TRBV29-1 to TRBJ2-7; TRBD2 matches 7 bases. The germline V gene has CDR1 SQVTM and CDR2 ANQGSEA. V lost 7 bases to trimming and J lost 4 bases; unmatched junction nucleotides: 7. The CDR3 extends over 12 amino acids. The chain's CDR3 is CSARGGAYEQYF. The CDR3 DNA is TGCAGCGCCCGGGGAGGGGCATACGAGCAGTACTTC.

CDR3 residues: CASLGQGDSNQPQHF. CDR3 DNA: TGTGCCAGTCTAGGACAGGGGGATAGCAATCAGCCCCAGCATTTT. The V call is TRBV19, the J call TRBJ1-5; 10 bases agree with TRBD1. V lost 8 bases, J lost 0 bases, and 4 bases stayed unmatched. The CDR3 runs to 15 residues. Germline CDR1 is LNHDA and CDR2 is SQIVND (reference sequence).